These T cell receptor beta chains were read from a single sample in a study of OX40 agonist ivuxolimab in advanced cancers. Some clones are missing from TCRdb's copy, which holds only in-frame ones; the method was immunoSEQ multiplex PCR. The sample yields nearly 95,000 clones, 94% seen once. Sequenced here: CD4+ or CD8+ T cells sorted from blood, sampled in a trial of the OX40 agonist ivuxolimab. Receptor source: an adult with an advanced solid tumor such as melanoma, head and neck, liver or kidney cancer. Each CDR3 is given with its conserved first and last residue. The order of the fields is J gene, D gene, V gene, clone size, CDR3 protein, CDR3 DNA. The D gene is left open where the match is weak. The listing skips clone size in some rows; elsewhere it reads once, few, many or a size class.

j_call: TRBJ1-2; d_call: .; v_call: TRBV29-1; clone_size: .; cdr3_aa: CSALARGLQGNYGYTF; cdr3_nt: TGCAGCGCCCTTGCAAGAGGGTTACAGGGTAACTATGGCTACACCTTC
j_call: TRBJ1-6; d_call: .; v_call: TRBV27; clone_size: .; cdr3_aa: CASSLSPSGSSYNSPLHF; cdr3_nt: TGTGCCAGCAGTTTATCGCCATCAGGGAGCTCCTATAATTCACCCCTCCACTTT
j_call: TRBJ1-1; d_call: .; v_call: TRBV30; clone_size: .; cdr3_aa: CAWTETGNTEAFF; cdr3_nt: TGTGCCTGGACCGAGACAGGGAACACTGAAGCTTTCTTT
j_call: TRBJ2-6; d_call: .; v_call: TRBV7-2; clone_size: .; cdr3_aa: CASSFITGANVLTF; cdr3_nt: TGTGCCAGCAGTTTTATTACGGGGGCCAACGTCCTGACTTTC
j_call: TRBJ1-1; d_call: .; v_call: TRBV27; clone_size: .; cdr3_aa: CASVGGKAFF; cdr3_nt: TGTGCCAGCGTAGGAGGAAAAGCTTTCTTT
j_call: TRBJ1-1; d_call: .; v_call: TRBV29-1; clone_size: .; cdr3_aa: CSVEKPGVENTEAFF; cdr3_nt: TGCAGCGTTGAGAAGCCAGGGGTGGAGAACACTGAAGCTTTCTTT
j_call: TRBJ1-2; d_call: TRBD1; v_call: TRBV28; clone_size: .; cdr3_aa: CASRNPGQGLNYGYTF; cdr3_nt: TGTGCCAGCAGAAATCCGGGACAGGGACTAAACTATGGCTACACCTTC
j_call: TRBJ1-5; d_call: .; v_call: TRBV27; clone_size: .; cdr3_aa: CASSLGANQPQHF; cdr3_nt: TGTGCCAGCAGTTTGGGGGCCAATCAGCCCCAGCATTTT
j_call: TRBJ2-6; d_call: .; v_call: TRBV27; clone_size: .; cdr3_aa: CASSSSGSGANVLTF; cdr3_nt: TGTGCCAGCAGTTCCTCAGGCTCTGGGGCCAACGTCCTGACTTTC
j_call: TRBJ2-3; d_call: TRBD2; v_call: TRBV6-4; clone_size: .; cdr3_aa: CASSVLAGDPSRTDTQYF; cdr3_nt: TGTGCCAGCAGTGTCCTAGCGGGGGATCCCTCTCGAACAGATACGCAGTATTTT
j_call: TRBJ2-1; d_call: .; v_call: TRBV2; clone_size: .; cdr3_aa: CASSDTDTVYNEQFF; cdr3_nt: TGTGCCAGCAGTGACACAGATACAGTTTACAATGAGCAGTTCTTC
j_call: TRBJ2-1; d_call: .; v_call: TRBV4-3; clone_size: .; cdr3_aa: CASSQRQSSYNEQFF; cdr3_nt: TGCGCCAGCAGCCAAAGACAGAGCTCCTACAATGAGCAGTTCTTC
j_call: TRBJ2-7; d_call: TRBD2; v_call: TRBV14; clone_size: .; cdr3_aa: CASSQGSLAGVIGYEQYF; cdr3_nt: TGTGCCAGCAGCCAGGGATCTTTAGCGGGTGTTATCGGATACGAGCAGTACTTC
j_call: TRBJ1-5; d_call: .; v_call: TRBV13; clone_size: .; cdr3_aa: CASSLGTVNQPQHF; cdr3_nt: TGTGCCAGCAGCTTAGGGACAGTCAATCAGCCCCAGCATTTT
j_call: TRBJ2-2; d_call: .; v_call: TRBV30; clone_size: .; cdr3_aa: CAWLAPVEGGTGELFF; cdr3_nt: TGTGCCTGGTTAGCTCCCGTAGAGGGCGGTACCGGGGAGCTGTTTTTT
j_call: TRBJ2-7; d_call: .; v_call: TRBV6-1; clone_size: .; cdr3_aa: CASRGAVIHEQYF; cdr3_nt: TGTGCCAGCAGGGGGGCAGTGATCCACGAGCAGTACTTC
j_call: TRBJ2-3; d_call: TRBD2; v_call: TRBV5-1; clone_size: .; cdr3_aa: CASSTGTSRTFVYTQYF; cdr3_nt: TGCGCCAGCAGCACCGGGACTAGCAGGACTTTTGTTTATACGCAGTATTTT
j_call: TRBJ2-6; d_call: .; v_call: TRBV11-2; clone_size: .; cdr3_aa: CASSHIGGDSGANVLTF; cdr3_nt: TGTGCCAGCAGCCACATAGGGGGGGACTCTGGGGCCAACGTCCTGACTTTC
j_call: TRBJ2-7; d_call: TRBD2; v_call: TRBV19; clone_size: .; cdr3_aa: CASSPSLAGGTYEQYF; cdr3_nt: TGTGCCAGTAGTCCCTCCCTGGCGGGAGGCACCTACGAGCAGTACTTC
j_call: TRBJ2-2; d_call: .; v_call: TRBV29-1; clone_size: .; cdr3_aa: CSVEESRGIGELFF; cdr3_nt: TGCAGCGTTGAAGAGTCCAGGGGTATCGGGGAGCTGTTTTTT
j_call: TRBJ1-1; d_call: .; v_call: TRBV6-1; clone_size: .; cdr3_aa: CASSEARNWQGPF; cdr3_nt: TGTGCCAGCAGTGAAGCGCGTAACTGGCAGGGGCCTTTT
j_call: TRBJ1-2; d_call: TRBD1; v_call: TRBV5-5; clone_size: .; cdr3_aa: CASSFGQDRYGYTF; cdr3_nt: TGTGCCAGCAGCTTCGGACAGGACCGCTATGGCTACACCTTC
j_call: TRBJ1-3; d_call: .; v_call: TRBV2; clone_size: .; cdr3_aa: CASFGDRSGNTIYF; cdr3_nt: TGTGCCAGCTTCGGGGACCGCTCTGGAAACACCATATATTTT
j_call: TRBJ2-1; d_call: .; v_call: TRBV6-1; clone_size: .; cdr3_aa: CASSEGKGGRFNEQFF; cdr3_nt: TGTGCCAGCAGTGAAGGGAAAGGAGGACGGTTCAATGAGCAGTTCTTC
j_call: TRBJ1-1; d_call: TRBD1; v_call: TRBV30; clone_size: .; cdr3_aa: CAWTAQGVEAFF; cdr3_nt: TGTGCCTGGACCGCCCAGGGGGTTGAAGCTTTCTTT
j_call: TRBJ1-1; d_call: .; v_call: TRBV4-1; clone_size: .; cdr3_aa: CASSQRRNTEAFF; cdr3_nt: TGCGCCAGCAGCCAAAGGAGAAACACTGAAGCTTTCTTT
j_call: TRBJ2-5; d_call: .; v_call: TRBV28; clone_size: .; cdr3_aa: CASSFPDYAKETQYF; cdr3_nt: TGTGCCAGCAGTTTCCCAGACTACGCTAAAGAGACCCAGTACTTC
j_call: TRBJ2-2; d_call: TRBD2; v_call: TRBV19; clone_size: few; cdr3_aa: CASSPGLAGAAGELFF; cdr3_nt: TGTGCCAGTAGTCCCGGACTAGCGGGAGCCGCCGGGGAGCTGTTTTTT
j_call: TRBJ2-5; d_call: TRBD1; v_call: TRBV28; clone_size: .; cdr3_aa: CASRLFRDSDKETQYF; cdr3_nt: TGTGCCAGCAGATTATTCCGGGACAGCGATAAAGAGACCCAGTACTTC
j_call: TRBJ1-2; d_call: .; v_call: TRBV27; clone_size: .; cdr3_aa: CASGPTVLYGYTF; cdr3_nt: TGTGCCAGCGGCCCGACAGTGCTCTATGGCTACACCTTC
j_call: TRBJ1-2; d_call: TRBD1; v_call: TRBV27; clone_size: .; cdr3_aa: CASSSTGGANYGYTF; cdr3_nt: TGTGCCAGCAGTTCAACAGGGGGCGCAAACTATGGCTACACCTTC
j_call: TRBJ1-1; d_call: .; v_call: TRBV11-3; clone_size: .; cdr3_aa: CASSEGLVGEAFF; cdr3_nt: TGTGCCAGCAGCGAAGGTTTAGTGGGTGAAGCTTTCTTT
j_call: TRBJ2-3; d_call: TRBD1; v_call: TRBV7-9; clone_size: .; cdr3_aa: CASSPAPTGVTDTQYF; cdr3_nt: TGTGCCAGCAGCCCCGCTCCGACAGGGGTTACAGATACGCAGTATTTT
j_call: TRBJ2-7; d_call: TRBD2; v_call: TRBV15; clone_size: once; cdr3_aa: CATTAGDPYEQYF; cdr3_nt: TGTGCCACCACAGCGGGAGACCCCTACGAGCAGTACTTC
j_call: TRBJ2-7; d_call: TRBD1; v_call: TRBV7-6; clone_size: .; cdr3_aa: CASSLVQGERSYEQYF; cdr3_nt: TGTGCCAGCAGCTTAGTTCAGGGGGAGCGCTCCTACGAGCAGTACTTC
j_call: TRBJ1-1; d_call: TRBD1; v_call: TRBV2; clone_size: once; cdr3_aa: CASTRKGQPARDTEAFF; cdr3_nt: TGTGCCAGCACGCGTAAGGGACAGCCAGCTCGGGACACTGAAGCTTTCTTT
j_call: TRBJ2-2; d_call: .; v_call: TRBV10-3; clone_size: .; cdr3_aa: CAIKNENTGELFF; cdr3_nt: TGTGCCATCAAAAATGAAAACACCGGGGAGCTGTTTTTT
j_call: TRBJ1-2; d_call: .; v_call: TRBV4-3; clone_size: once; cdr3_aa: CASSQENRGFYGYTF; cdr3_nt: TGCGCCAGCAGCCAAGAAAATAGGGGTTTCTATGGCTACACCTTC
j_call: TRBJ1-2; d_call: TRBD1; v_call: TRBV5-6; clone_size: once; cdr3_aa: CASSFQTGNGYTF; cdr3_nt: TGTGCCAGCAGCTTCCAGACAGGGAATGGCTACACCTTC
j_call: TRBJ2-1; d_call: .; v_call: TRBV27; clone_size: .; cdr3_aa: CASSLSGRNEQFF; cdr3_nt: TGTGCCAGCAGTTTATCGGGGAGGAATGAGCAGTTCTTC
j_call: TRBJ2-5; d_call: .; v_call: TRBV15; clone_size: .; cdr3_aa: CATSSKPGPKETQYF; cdr3_nt: TGTGCCACCAGCAGCAAGCCCGGGCCGAAAGAGACCCAGTACTTC
j_call: TRBJ1-2; d_call: .; v_call: TRBV9; clone_size: .; cdr3_aa: CASSVGTSRVGGYYGYTF; cdr3_nt: TGTGCCAGCAGCGTAGGGACAAGTCGGGTAGGAGGTTACTATGGCTACACCTTC
j_call: TRBJ1-5; d_call: .; v_call: TRBV13; clone_size: .; cdr3_aa: CASAQGTQPQHF; cdr3_nt: TGTGCCAGCGCCCAGGGTACCCAGCCCCAGCATTTT
j_call: TRBJ1-1; d_call: .; v_call: TRBV30; clone_size: once; cdr3_aa: CAWSVVENTEAFF; cdr3_nt: TGTGCCTGGAGTGTGGTGGAGAACACTGAAGCTTTCTTT
j_call: TRBJ1-2; d_call: TRBD1; v_call: TRBV7-2; clone_size: .; cdr3_aa: CASSFIRGQNGYTF; cdr3_nt: TGTGCCAGCAGCTTTATCAGGGGGCAGAATGGCTACACCTTC
j_call: TRBJ1-3; d_call: .; v_call: TRBV9; clone_size: .; cdr3_aa: CASSPRPDSGNTIYF; cdr3_nt: TGTGCCAGCAGCCCACGGCCCGACTCTGGAAACACCATATATTTT
j_call: TRBJ1-5; d_call: .; v_call: TRBV19; clone_size: once; cdr3_aa: CASSITGYSNQPQHF; cdr3_nt: TGTGCCAGTAGTATCACAGGTTATAGCAATCAGCCCCAGCATTTT
j_call: TRBJ2-2; d_call: .; v_call: TRBV9; clone_size: .; cdr3_aa: CASSVGLGQGYTGELFF; cdr3_nt: TGTGCCAGCAGCGTAGGTTTGGGACAAGGATACACCGGGGAGCTGTTTTTT
j_call: TRBJ1-2; d_call: TRBD1; v_call: TRBV6-5; clone_size: .; cdr3_aa: CASSRTGGAVGYTF; cdr3_nt: TGTGCCAGCAGCCGGACAGGGGGCGCGGTTGGCTACACCTTC